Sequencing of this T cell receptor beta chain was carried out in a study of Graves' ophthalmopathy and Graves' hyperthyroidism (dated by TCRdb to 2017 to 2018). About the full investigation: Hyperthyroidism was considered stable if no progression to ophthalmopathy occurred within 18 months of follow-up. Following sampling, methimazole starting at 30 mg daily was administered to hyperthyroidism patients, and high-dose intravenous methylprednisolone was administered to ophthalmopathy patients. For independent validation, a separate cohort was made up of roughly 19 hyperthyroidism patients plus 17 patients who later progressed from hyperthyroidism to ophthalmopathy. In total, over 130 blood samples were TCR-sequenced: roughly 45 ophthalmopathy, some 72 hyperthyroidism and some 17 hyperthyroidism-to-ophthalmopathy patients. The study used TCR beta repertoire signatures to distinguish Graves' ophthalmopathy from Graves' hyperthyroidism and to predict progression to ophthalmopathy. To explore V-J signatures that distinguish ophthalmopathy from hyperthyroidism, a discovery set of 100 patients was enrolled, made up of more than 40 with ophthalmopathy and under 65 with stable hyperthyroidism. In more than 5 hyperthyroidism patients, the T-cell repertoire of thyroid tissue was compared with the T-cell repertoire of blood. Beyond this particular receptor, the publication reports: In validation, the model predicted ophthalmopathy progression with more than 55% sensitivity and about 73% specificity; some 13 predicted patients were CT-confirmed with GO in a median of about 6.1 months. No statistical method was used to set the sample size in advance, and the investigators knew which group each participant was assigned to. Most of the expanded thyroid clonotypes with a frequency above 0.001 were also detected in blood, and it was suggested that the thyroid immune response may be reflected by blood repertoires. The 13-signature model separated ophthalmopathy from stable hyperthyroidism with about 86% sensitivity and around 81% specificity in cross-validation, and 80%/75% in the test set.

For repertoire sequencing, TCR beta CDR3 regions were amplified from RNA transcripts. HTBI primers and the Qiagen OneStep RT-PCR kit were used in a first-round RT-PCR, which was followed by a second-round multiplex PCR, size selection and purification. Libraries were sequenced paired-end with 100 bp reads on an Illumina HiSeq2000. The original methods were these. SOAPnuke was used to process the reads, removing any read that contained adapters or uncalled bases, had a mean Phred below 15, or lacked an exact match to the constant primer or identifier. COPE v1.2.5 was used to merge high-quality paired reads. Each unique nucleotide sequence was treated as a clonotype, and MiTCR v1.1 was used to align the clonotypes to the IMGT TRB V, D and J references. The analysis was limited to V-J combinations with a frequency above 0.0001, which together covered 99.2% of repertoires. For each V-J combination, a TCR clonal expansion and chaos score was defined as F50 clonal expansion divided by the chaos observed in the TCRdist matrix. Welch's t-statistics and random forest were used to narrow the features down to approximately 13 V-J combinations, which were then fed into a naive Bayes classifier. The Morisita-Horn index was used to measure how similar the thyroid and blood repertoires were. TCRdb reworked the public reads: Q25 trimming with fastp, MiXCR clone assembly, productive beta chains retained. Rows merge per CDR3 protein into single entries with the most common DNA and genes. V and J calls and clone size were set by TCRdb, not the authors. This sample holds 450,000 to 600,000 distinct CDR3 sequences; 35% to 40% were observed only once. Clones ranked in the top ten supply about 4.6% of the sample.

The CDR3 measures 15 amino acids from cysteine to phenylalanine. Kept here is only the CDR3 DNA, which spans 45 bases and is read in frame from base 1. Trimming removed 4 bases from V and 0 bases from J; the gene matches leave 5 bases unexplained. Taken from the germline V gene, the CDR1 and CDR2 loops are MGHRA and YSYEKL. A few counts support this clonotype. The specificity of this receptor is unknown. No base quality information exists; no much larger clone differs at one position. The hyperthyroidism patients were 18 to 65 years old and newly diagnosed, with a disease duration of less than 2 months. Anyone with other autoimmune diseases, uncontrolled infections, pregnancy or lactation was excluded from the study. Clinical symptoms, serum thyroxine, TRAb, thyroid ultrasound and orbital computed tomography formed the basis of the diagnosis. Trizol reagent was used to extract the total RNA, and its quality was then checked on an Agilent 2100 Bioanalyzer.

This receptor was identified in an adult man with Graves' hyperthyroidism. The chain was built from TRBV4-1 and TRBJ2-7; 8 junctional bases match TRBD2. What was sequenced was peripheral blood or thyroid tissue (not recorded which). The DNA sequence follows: TGCGCCAGCAGCCGCTCTAGCGGGTCCTCCTACGAGCAGTACTTC. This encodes CASSRSSGSSYEQYF.